This TCR beta chain was captured by sequencing in a study of identical twins. Overall study findings and caveats: Beta out-of-frame sequences showed weaker excess twin sharing. Insertions were reduced in abundant cord blood beta clonotypes but not in memory repertoires.

The CDR3 runs to 16 residues. J lost 7 bases, V lost 1 base, and 8 bases had no gene match. In regard to this clonotype: No antigen is known for it.

cDNA molecules carried unique molecular identifiers, and template switching added a universal primer site. Via MiXCR, TCRdb re-called the 5' RACE reads, giving one row per CDR3 protein. The sample has around 490,000 distinct CDR3 sequences; about 16% are singletons. The sample was also linked to a second study, of yellow fever vaccine responses in identical twins.

This rearrangement joins TRBV12-3 or TRBV12-4 to TRBJ1-5, with 9 bases matching TRBD1. The TCR originated in a woman younger than 35 in good health. Material for sequencing was CD4+ T cells sorted from blood. The CDR3 loop reads CASSLVIGTGHQPQHF. CDR3 in DNA: TGTGCCAGCAGTTTAGTTATAGGGACAGGGCACCAGCCCCAGCATTTT.